This TCR beta chain was captured by sequencing in a study of blood T cells in healthy people across ages (dated by TCRdb to between 2015 and 2016). For context, the study as a whole: In model experiments, template switching captured about one uniquely barcoded TCR beta cDNA molecule for every two T cells. The study measured age-related changes in TCR beta repertoire diversity using deep sequencing normalized with unique cDNA molecular identifiers. The donors were divided into four age groups: young (average approximately 16 years), middle-aged (approximately 42), aged (about 62) and long-lived (roughly 82). The study analyzed two additional independent replicas of 1 million unique cDNA reads from the same blood draw for two donors, one aged 18 to 30 and one aged 80 or older. Overall study results and their limits: Because profiling used bulk unsorted PBMCs, naive and antigen-experienced compartments could not be compared conclusively. The CMV infection status of donors was not known, potentially confounding age-related changes in expanded clonotypes. The percentage of naive T cells measured by flow cytometry correlated strongly with observed TCR beta diversity. Total diversity estimates from one million sequenced T cells were considered lower bounds and underestimates. Compared with the aged group, the long-lived group had more naive CD4+ T cells, fewer expanded clones and increased TCR diversity, a pattern suggesting age selection. As age increased, observed TCR beta diversity per million T cells dropped in a roughly linear way, and a significant reduction was already evident by age around 41.

The CDR3 holds 16 amino acids from the cysteine to the phenylalanine. Here the CDR3 DNA is all that survives: 48 bases in frame from base 1. Per the germline V gene, LGHNT is the CDR1 and FRNRAP is the CDR2. Between the V and J ends, shortened by 1 base and 0 bases respectively, the junction contains 10 bases. This clonotype was observed a few times. Its antigen is not yet known. Base qualities are not recorded, but no much larger clone differs from it by a single base. Donors were 30 to 45 systemically healthy Caucasian individuals from Russia aged roughly 6 to 90 years. About 9.1 milliliters of peripheral blood were collected from each donor into EDTA-treated Vacutainer tubes. Ficoll-Paque density-gradient centrifugation was used to isolate PBMCs, with at least 6 million per sample. Trizol reagent was used to extract total RNA from PBMCs, with at least 5 micrograms per sample. The percentages of naive CD45RAhigh/CD27high T cells were determined by flow cytometry on a PBMC aliquot from every donor.

Libraries were constructed by 5' RACE. The sequencer was an Illumina HiSeq 2500. The second PCR ran for about 6 to 12 cycles and used a J-beta primer mix along with a sample-barcoded 5' primer. A template-switch 5' adaptor carrying 12 random nucleotides introduced a unique molecular identifier onto each TCR beta cDNA molecule. Each sample yielded at least 3 million CDR3-containing paired-end reads. First-strand cDNA was synthesized from all RNA with the Mint cDNA synthesis kit, primed by a TRBC-specific oligonucleotide. All cDNA was treated with uracil-DNA glycosylase and then went through a first 18-cycle PCR with the universal primers M1SS and BC2_uni_R. The original pipeline was this. For normalization, 1 million high-quality reads, each with a distinct molecular identifier, were randomly selected from each sample. Instead of being binned into consensus sequences, reads that shared molecular identifiers were thrown out. MiTCR, run with a Q25 quality threshold and the strictest error-elimination algorithm, handled CDR3 identification, clonotype clustering and error correction. A nonparametric unseen species model using Euler transformation provided a lower-bound estimate of total TCR beta diversity. TCRdb applied fastp at Q25 and MiXCR to the public reads, then kept only in-frame beta chains. Rows are unified per CDR3 protein, each entry keeping the most common DNA and genes. V and J calls and clone size were set by TCRdb, not the authors. Within this sample are hundreds of thousands of distinct CDR3 sequences, with 20% to 30% of them counted one time only. The leading ten clones occupy less than 3.5% of the sample.

These data were likewise used in another study, on T cells of mothers and their children. The second study's paper adds: Nine systemically healthy Caucasian individuals, comprising three mothers and their six children, were included as donors. cDNA synthesis used all of the extracted RNA, with approximately 1.4 ug of RNA in each 15 ul reaction. In the second PCR, sample barcodes and 2-4 random nucleotides were introduced via the M1S primer. Each mother yielded over 9 million TCR beta CDR3 reads and each child 3 million or so reads. Thymic selection shapes the output of TCR recombination in a similar way in related and unrelated pairs, and inherited differences have a minor effect. Normalized repertoire overlap in related mother-child pairs was always slightly higher than in unrelated mother-child pairs, but the difference was never significant. Persistent microchimeric T cell clones were not detected, at a sensitivity of approximately 93 clones per million clonotypes. Deep NGS was used in the study to compare the TCR beta repertoires of mothers and children and to look for features that separate related mother-child pairs from unrelated individuals. On average, the children were about 10 +/- 4 years old, while the mothers were about 37 +/- 4 years old. After adapters were ligated using NEBNext reagents, the libraries underwent 100+100 nt paired-end sequencing on an Illumina HiSeq 2000. To prevent cross-contamination, the mother and child libraries were prepared one month apart and sequenced in separate runs. Between about 500,000 and 2,100,000 distinct TCR beta clonotypes were identified per donor. Naive TCR beta clonotypes were estimated from low-frequency clonotypes matched to each donor's FACS-determined naive share, without sorting.

Source material: blood. The receptor was derived from a boy younger than 18 in good health. This receptor chain uses TRBV12-5 and TRBJ2-1, with no reliable assignment of the D segment. The CDR3: CASGLGQLSSYNEQFF. In nucleotide form, the sequence is TGTGCTAGTGGTTTGGGACAATTAAGCTCCTACAATGAGCAGTTCTTC.